The 4 T cell receptor beta chains below all came from one sample that was sequenced in a study of blood T cells in healthy people across ages. Sample-barcoded 5' priming and a J-beta primer mix drove a second PCR of roughly 7 to 11 cycles. Using its own MiXCR run on the 5' RACE reads, TCRdb lists one record per CDR3 protein. The sample contains approximately 760,000 distinct CDR3 sequences, 20% to 25% of which appear only once. A further study also used this sample, focusing on T cells of mothers and their children.

Sequencing input: blood. The receptors here all came from a boy younger than 18 in good health.

This clonotype showed up just a few times. V is TRBV7-3 and J is TRBJ2-2, with D tentatively TRBD2 (6 bases). Trimming took off 8 bases at V and 1 base at J, with 17 bases between the two ends. Germline values: CDR1 SGHTA, CDR2 FQGTGA. CDR3 length equals 16 residues. CDR3 nucleotides: TGTGCCAGCCGCACGGGCGGGGAAGGGAACACCGGGGAGCTGTTTTTT. Translation: CASRTGGEGNTGELFF.

The CDR3 nucleotides are TGTGCCAGCAGGGTGACACTATCCCAAGAGACCCAGTACTTC. This sequence encodes CASRVTLSQETQYF. The rearrangement links TRBV6-1 to TRBJ2-5; D is uncertain. Germline V CDR1 and CDR2: MNHNS, SASEGT. The CDR3 sequence is 14 residues long. Trimming took 6 bases from V and 1 from J, leaving 12 bases between them.

This clonotype was seen a handful of times. The CDR3 sequence is CASSLRGGWTGELFF. The CDR3 bases are TGCGCCAGCAGCTTGAGAGGAGGGTGGACCGGGGAGCTGTTTTTT. The chain carries TRBV5-1 and TRBJ2-2; weak D call: TRBD2 (6 bases). CDR3 length equals 15 residues. From germline, CDR1 is SGHRS and CDR2 YFSETQ. V lost 1 base and J 5 bases, leaving 12 bases between the germline ends. The full variable domain, with the rest looked up from reference TRBV5-1 and TRBJ2-2, is KAGVTQTPRYLIKTRGQQVTLSCSPISGHRSVSWYQQTPGQGLQFLFEYFSETQRNKGNFPGRFSGRQFSNSRSEMNVSTLELGDSALYLCASSLRGGWTGELFFGEGSRLTVL.

The chain couples TRBV24-1 to TRBJ2-7; tentatively, D is TRBD2 (6 bases). V lost 4 bases and J lost 2, with 8 bases in between. The CDR3 totals 13 residues. Germline V CDR1 and CDR2: KGHDR, SFDVKD. DNA of the CDR3: TGTGCCACCAGTGAGGGAGGTACCTACGAGCAGTACTTC. Amino acids: CATSEGGTYEQYF.